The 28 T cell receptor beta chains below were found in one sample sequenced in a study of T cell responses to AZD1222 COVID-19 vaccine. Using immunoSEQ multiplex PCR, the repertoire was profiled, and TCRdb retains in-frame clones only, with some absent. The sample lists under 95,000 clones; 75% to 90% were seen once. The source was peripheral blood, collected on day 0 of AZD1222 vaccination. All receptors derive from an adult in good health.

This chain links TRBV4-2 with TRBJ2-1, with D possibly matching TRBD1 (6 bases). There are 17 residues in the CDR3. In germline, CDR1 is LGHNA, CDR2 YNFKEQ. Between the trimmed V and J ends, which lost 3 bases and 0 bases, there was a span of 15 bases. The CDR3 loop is CASSQLRDTSSYNEQFF. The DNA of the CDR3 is TGTGCCAGCAGCCAGCTTCGGGACACTAGCTCCTACAATGAGCAGTTCTTC.

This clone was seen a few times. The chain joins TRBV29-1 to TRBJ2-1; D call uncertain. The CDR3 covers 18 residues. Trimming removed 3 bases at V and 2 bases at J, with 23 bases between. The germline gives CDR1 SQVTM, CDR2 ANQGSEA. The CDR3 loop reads CSVDRPPRAWVTYNEQFF. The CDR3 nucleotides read TGCAGCGTTGATCGCCCCCCTCGGGCTTGGGTAACCTACAATGAGCAGTTCTTC.

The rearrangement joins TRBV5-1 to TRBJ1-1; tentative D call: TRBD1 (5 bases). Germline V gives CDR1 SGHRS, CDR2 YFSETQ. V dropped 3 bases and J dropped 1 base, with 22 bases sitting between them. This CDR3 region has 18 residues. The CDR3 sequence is CASSSPPGRPPGNTEAFF. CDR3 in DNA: TGCGCCAGCAGCTCTCCGCCGGGACGGCCTCCCGGGAACACTGAAGCTTTCTTT.

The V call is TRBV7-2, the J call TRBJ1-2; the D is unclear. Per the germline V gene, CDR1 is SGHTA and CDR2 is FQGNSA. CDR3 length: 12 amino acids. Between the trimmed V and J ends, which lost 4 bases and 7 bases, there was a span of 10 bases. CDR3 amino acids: CASSSDRIGYTF. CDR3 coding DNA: TGTGCCAGCAGCTCGGACCGCATTGGCTACACCTTC.

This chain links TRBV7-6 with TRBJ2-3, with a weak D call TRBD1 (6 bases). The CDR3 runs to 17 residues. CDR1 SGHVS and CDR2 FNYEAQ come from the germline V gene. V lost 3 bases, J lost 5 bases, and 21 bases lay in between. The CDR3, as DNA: TGTGCCAGCAGCTTTTTTAGTGAGGCAGGGGAAGAAGATACGCAGTATTTT. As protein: CASSFFSEAGEEDTQYF.

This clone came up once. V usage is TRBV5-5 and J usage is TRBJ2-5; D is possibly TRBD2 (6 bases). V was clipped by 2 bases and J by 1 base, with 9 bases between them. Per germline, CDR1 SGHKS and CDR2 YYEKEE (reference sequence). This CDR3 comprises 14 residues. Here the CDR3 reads CASSLLAVQETQYF. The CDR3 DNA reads TGTGCCAGCAGCTTATTAGCGGTCCAAGAGACCCAGTACTTC.

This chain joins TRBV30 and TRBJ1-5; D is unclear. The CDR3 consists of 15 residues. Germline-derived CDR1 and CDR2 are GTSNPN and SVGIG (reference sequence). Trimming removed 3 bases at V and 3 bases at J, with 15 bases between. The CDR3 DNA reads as TGTGCCTGGAGATCCACGACGGGTACCAATCAGCCCCAGCATTTT. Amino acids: CAWRSTTGTNQPQHF.

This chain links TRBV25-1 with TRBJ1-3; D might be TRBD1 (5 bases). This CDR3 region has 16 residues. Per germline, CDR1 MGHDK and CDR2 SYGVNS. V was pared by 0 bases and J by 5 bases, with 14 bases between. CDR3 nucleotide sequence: TGTGCCAGCAGTGAATATAATGCAGGGAAACGAAACACCATATATTTT. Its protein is CASSEYNAGKRNTIYF.

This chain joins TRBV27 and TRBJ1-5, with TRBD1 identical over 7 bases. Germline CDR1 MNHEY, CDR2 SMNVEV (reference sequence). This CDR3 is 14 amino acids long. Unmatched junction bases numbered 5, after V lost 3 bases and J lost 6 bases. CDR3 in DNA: TGTGCCAGCAGTTTCATAGGGGGCGTTCAGCCCCAGCATTTT. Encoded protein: CASSFIGGVQPQHF.

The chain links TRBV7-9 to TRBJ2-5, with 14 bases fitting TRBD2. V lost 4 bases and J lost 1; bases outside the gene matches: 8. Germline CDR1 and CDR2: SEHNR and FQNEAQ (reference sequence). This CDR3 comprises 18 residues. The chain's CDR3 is CASSSGTSGRGSQETQYF. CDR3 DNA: TGTGCCAGCAGCTCCGGGACTAGCGGGAGAGGGTCCCAAGAGACCCAGTACTTC.

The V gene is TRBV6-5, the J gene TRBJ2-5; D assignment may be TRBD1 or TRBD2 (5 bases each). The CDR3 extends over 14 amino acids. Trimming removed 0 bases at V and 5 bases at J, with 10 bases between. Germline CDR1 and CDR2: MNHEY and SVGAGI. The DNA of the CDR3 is TGTGCCAGCAGTTACTCTACTTGGGGGGAGACCCAGTACTTC. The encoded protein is CASSYSTWGETQYF.

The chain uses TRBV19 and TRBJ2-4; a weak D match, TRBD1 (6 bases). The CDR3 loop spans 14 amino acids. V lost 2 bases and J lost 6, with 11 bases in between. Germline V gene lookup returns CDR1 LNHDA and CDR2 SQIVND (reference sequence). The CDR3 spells CASSITSDRNIQYF. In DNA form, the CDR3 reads TGTGCCAGTAGTATAACATCGGACAGAAACATTCAGTACTTC.

CDR3 nucleotide sequence: TGTGCCAGCAGTTACTCTTGGGGCGGTCGGGGCACTGAAGCTTTCTTT. Its translation is CASSYSWGGRGTEAFF. The genes are TRBV6-5 and TRBJ1-1, with D possibly being TRBD1 (5 bases). Deletions cut 0 bases from V and 4 bases from J, with 15 bases between. Germline V gene data show CDR1 as MNHEY and CDR2 as SVGAGI. This CDR3 contains 16 residues.

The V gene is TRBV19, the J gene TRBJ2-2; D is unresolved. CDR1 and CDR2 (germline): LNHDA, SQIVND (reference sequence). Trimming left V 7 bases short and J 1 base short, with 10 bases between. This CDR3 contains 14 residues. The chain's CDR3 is CASTMAGNTGELFF. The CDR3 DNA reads TGTGCCAGTACAATGGCAGGGAACACCGGGGAGCTGTTTTTT.

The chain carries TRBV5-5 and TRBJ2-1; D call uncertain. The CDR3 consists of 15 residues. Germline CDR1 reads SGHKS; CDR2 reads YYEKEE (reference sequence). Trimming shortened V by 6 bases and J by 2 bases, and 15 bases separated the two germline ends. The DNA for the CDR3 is TGTGCCAGCAACCTCGCCCCTCGGGCCTACAATGAGCAGTTCTTC. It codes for CASNLAPRAYNEQFF.

CDR3 nucleotide sequence: TGTGCCAGCAGCTTAGCGGGACCTCGGGATGGCTACACCTTC. Translation: CASSLAGPRDGYTF. This rearrangement joins TRBV7-9 to TRBJ1-2; a possible D gene is TRBD1 (5 bases). CDR1 and CDR2 from the germline V gene are SEHNR and FQNEAQ (reference sequence). The CDR3 is made up of 14 amino acids. With 0 bases removed from V and 6 bases from J, the gap between germline ends came to 11 bases.

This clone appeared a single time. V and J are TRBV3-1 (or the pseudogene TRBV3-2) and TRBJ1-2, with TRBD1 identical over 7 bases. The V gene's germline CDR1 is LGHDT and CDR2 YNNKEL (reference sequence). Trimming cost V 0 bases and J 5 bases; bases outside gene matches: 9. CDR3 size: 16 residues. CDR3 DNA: TGTGCCAGCAGCCAAGAAAGATTGTCAGGGGGGTATGGCTACACCTTC. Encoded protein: CASSQERLSGGYGYTF.

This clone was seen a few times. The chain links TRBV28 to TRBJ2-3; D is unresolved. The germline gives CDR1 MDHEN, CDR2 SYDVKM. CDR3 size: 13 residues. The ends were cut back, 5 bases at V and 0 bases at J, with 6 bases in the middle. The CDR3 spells CASSDPSTDTQYF. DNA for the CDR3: TGTGCCAGCAGTGATCCTAGCACAGATACGCAGTATTTT.

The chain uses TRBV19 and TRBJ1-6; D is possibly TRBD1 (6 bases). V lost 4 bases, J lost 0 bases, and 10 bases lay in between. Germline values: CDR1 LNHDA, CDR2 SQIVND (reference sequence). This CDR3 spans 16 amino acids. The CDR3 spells CASSTLDSSYNSPLHF. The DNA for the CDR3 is TGTGCCAGTAGTACACTGGACAGCTCCTATAATTCACCCCTCCACTTT.

The CDR3 here is CASRLEVGNTEAFF. For the CDR3, the DNA is TGTGCCAGCAGGCTGGAGGTGGGGAACACTGAAGCTTTCTTT. V and J are TRBV6-4 and TRBJ1-1; D ambiguous. The CDR3 has 14 amino acids. The germline V and J ends were trimmed by 6 bases and 1 base, with 12 bases remaining between them. Germline V lookup: CDR1 MRHNA, CDR2 SNTAGT.

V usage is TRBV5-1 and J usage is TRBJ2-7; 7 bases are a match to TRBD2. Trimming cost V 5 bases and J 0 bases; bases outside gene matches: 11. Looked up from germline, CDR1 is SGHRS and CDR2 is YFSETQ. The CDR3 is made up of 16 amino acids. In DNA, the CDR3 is TGCGCCAGCAGATTGACGCCCCAGCGGGGCTCCTACGAGCAGTACTTC. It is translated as CASRLTPQRGSYEQYF.

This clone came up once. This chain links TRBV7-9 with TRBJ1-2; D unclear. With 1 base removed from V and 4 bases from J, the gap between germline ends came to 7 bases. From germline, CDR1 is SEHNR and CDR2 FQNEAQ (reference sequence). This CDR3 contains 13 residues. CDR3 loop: CASSLGNTYGYTF. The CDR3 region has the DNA TGTGCCAGCAGCTTAGGTAATACCTATGGCTACACCTTC.

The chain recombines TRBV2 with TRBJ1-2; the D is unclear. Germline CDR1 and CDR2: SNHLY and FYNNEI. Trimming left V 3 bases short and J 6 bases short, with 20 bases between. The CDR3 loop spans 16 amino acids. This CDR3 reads CASSDSGGRLANGYTF. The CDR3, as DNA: TGTGCCAGCAGTGACTCCGGCGGTCGACTAGCAAATGGCTACACCTTC.

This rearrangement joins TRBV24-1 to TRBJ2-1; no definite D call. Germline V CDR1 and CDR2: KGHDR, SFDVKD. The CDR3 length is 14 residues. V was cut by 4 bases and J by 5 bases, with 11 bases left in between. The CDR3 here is CATSDPGSNNEQFF. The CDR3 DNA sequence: TGTGCCACCAGTGACCCCGGGTCGAACAATGAGCAGTTCTTC.

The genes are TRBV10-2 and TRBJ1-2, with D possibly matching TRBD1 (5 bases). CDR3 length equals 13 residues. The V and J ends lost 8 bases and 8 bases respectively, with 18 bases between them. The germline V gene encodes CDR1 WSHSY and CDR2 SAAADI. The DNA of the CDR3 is TGCGCCAGCTCGCCTCCTTCCAGGGTGGGCTACACCTTC. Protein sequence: CASSPPSRVGYTF.

CDR3 coding DNA: TGTGCCAGCAGTTTACTAACCGGGAGGACCGGGGAGCTGTTTTTT. Residues: CASSLLTGRTGELFF. The chain links TRBV27 to TRBJ2-2; the match to TRBD2 covers 7 bases. V was clipped by 2 bases and J by 5 bases; unmatched bases: 5. Germline V gene data show CDR1 as MNHEY and CDR2 as SMNVEV (reference sequence). The CDR3 runs to 15 residues.

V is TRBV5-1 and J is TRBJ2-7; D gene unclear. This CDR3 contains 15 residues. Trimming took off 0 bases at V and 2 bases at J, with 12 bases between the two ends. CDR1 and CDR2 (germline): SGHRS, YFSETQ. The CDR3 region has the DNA TGCGCCAGCAGCTTGGGAGTCGCGGAACCCTACGAGCAGTACTTC. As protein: CASSLGVAEPYEQYF.

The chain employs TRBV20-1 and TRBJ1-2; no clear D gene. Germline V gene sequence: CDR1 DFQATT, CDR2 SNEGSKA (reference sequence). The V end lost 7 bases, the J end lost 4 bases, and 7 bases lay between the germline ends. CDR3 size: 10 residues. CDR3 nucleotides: TGCAGTGTTATTAGCTATGGCTACACCTTC. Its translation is CSVISYGYTF.